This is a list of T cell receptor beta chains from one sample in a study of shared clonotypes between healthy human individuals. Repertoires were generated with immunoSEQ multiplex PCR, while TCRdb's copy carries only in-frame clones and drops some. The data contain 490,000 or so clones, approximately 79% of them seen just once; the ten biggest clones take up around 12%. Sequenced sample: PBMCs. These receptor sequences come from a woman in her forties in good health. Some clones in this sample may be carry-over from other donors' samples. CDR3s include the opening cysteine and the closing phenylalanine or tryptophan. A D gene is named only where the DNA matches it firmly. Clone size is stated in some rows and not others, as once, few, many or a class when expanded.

TGTGCCAGCAGTCTCCCATCGGCGCCGGGGAACTATGGCTACACCTTC CASSLPSAPGNYGYTF . TRBJ1-2 TRBV28 .
TGTGCCAGTAGTCCACAGGACGGCCTCATCCCATCCTTT CASSPQDGLIPSF . TRBJ2-7 TRBV19 .
TGTGCCAGCTCAGACCGCGTTCCGGCAGGGAACATGAACACTGAAGCTTTCTTT CASSDRVPAGNMNTEAFF . TRBJ1-1 TRBV18 .
TGTGCCAGCTCACCAGCGGGAGCAGAGACCCAGTACTTC CASSPAGAETQYF . TRBJ2-5 TRBV18 TRBD2
TGCGCCAGCAGCTCCGTGGGGACAGGGGCCTACGAGCAGTACTTC CASSSVGTGAYEQYF . TRBJ2-7 TRBV5-1 TRBD1
TGTGCCAGCAGTGAATCGGGGGGGGTTTCAGTAGCTTTCTTT CASSESGGVSVAFF . TRBJ1-1 TRBV6-1 .
TGTGCCAGCAGCTGGGGGACAGGCTCCTACGAGCAGTACTTC CASSWGTGSYEQYF . TRBJ2-7 TRBV5-6 TRBD1
TGCGCCAGCAGCCAAGGGTACAGGGGGGTGACCCAGTACTTC CASSQGYRGVTQYF few TRBJ2-5 TRBV4-1 TRBD1
TGCAGCGGGGGCGTTGGGCCCTACAATGAGCAGTTCTTC CSGGVGPYNEQFF . TRBJ2-1 TRBV29-1 .
TGTGCCAGCTCACTCCTGGGGGATGAGCAGTTCTTC CASSLLGDEQFF . TRBJ2-1 TRBV18 .
TGTGCCATCAGGGAAGGGCAGGGGGGGACCGAGCAGTACTTC CAIREGQGGTEQYF . TRBJ2-7 TRBV10-3 .
TGTGCCAGTAGTATAGACGGACAGGGGGGCCCCGGCAACTATGGCTACACCTTC CASSIDGQGGPGNYGYTF . TRBJ1-2 TRBV19 TRBD1
TGTGCCAGTAGTACGACAGGGGGCGCGGGTGGCTACACCTTC CASSTTGGAGGYTF . TRBJ1-2 TRBV19 TRBD1
TGTGCCAGCAGCGTAGGTCGGGATGAGCAGTTCTTC CASSVGRDEQFF . TRBJ2-1 TRBV9 .
TGTGCCAGCAGCAACAGCGATACGCAGTATTTT CASSNSDTQYF . TRBJ2-3 TRBV4-2 .
TGTGCCAGCTCCAGGGGACAGGGACCCTACGAGCAGTACTTC CASSRGQGPYEQYF once TRBJ2-7 TRBV7-9 TRBD1
TGTGCCAGCAGCCTGACAGGGGGCGCGGGAGGGCCCCTCTATGAGCAGTTCTTC CASSLTGGAGGPLYEQFF . TRBJ2-1 TRBV7-2 .
TGTGCCAGCAGCTTAGGTGTAGCGGGGTCGGAGCAGTACTTC CASSLGVAGSEQYF . TRBJ2-7 TRBV11-2 TRBD2
TGCGCCAGCAGCCAAGAGAGGGGGGGCTCGGATACGCAGTATTTT CASSQERGGSDTQYF once TRBJ2-3 TRBV4-3 .
TGTGCCAGCAGTTACTCCTCTGGGGCCAACGTCCTGACTTTC CASSYSSGANVLTF . TRBJ2-6 TRBV2 .
TGTGCCAGCAGTGCCCAGTGGGGAAGGGGTAATGGCTACACCTTC CASSAQWGRGNGYTF once TRBJ1-2 TRBV2 .
TGTGCCAGTAGGGGATCGGGGGACAACACCGGGGAGCTGTTTTTT CASRGSGDNTGELFF . TRBJ2-2 TRBV19 .
TGCGCCAGCCGCCCTAGCGGAACCCAAGAGACCCAGTACTTC CASRPSGTQETQYF . TRBJ2-5 TRBV4-1 TRBD2
TGTGCCAGCAGCGTCTGGGGGACTAATAACTACGAGCAGTACTTC CASSVWGTNNYEQYF . TRBJ2-7 TRBV7-2 TRBD2
TGCGCCAGCAGCCAAGATTGGGGGGAGATCTACGAGCAGTACTTC CASSQDWGEIYEQYF . TRBJ2-7 TRBV4-1 .
TGTGCCAGCAGTTACAAAGCCTCTGGAAACACCATATATTTT CASSYKASGNTIYF few TRBJ1-3 TRBV27 .
TGCAGCGTTGGGGGAGATATGAACACTGAAGCTTTCTTT CSVGGDMNTEAFF few TRBJ1-1 TRBV29-1 .
TGTGCCAGCTCACCAAAGTCTCACAGTGGTGAGCAGTTCTTC CASSPKSHSGEQFF . TRBJ2-1 TRBV18 .
TGTGCCAGCAGTTTTTCATCCCTCTCTGGGGCCAACGTCCTGACTTTC CASSFSSLSGANVLTF . TRBJ2-6 TRBV28 .
TGCGCCAGCAGCTTCCAGGGTGTGGAGGAGACCCAGTACTTC CASSFQGVEETQYF . TRBJ2-5 TRBV5-1 .
TGTGCCAGCAGTCGTCCACAGCTCGGGCTCACTGAAGCTTTCTTT CASSRPQLGLTEAFF . TRBJ1-1 TRBV10-3 .
TGTGCCAGCGGAGGAGGGACCCAAGAGACCCAGTACTTC CASGGGTQETQYF . TRBJ2-5 TRBV7-2 .
TGTGCTAGTGGTCTCAGCTCCCGTGAGCAGTTCTTC CASGLSSREQFF . TRBJ2-1 TRBV12-5 .
TGCGCCAGCAGCCAAGATCAAGGGGTCATGAACACTGAAGCTTTCTTT CASSQDQGVMNTEAFF once TRBJ1-1 TRBV4-3 .
TGTGCCAGCAGTGGCCACAGGGGGCTGAGCGAAAAACTGTTTTTT CASSGHRGLSEKLFF . TRBJ1-4 TRBV25-1 TRBD1
TGTGCCTGGAGAGCGGGACTAGCGAGGGGGTATACGCAGTATTTT CAWRAGLARGYTQYF . TRBJ2-3 TRBV30 TRBD2
TGTGCCAGCAGCTTGTCGGGACTAGCGGGAGGGCGCGAGCAGTACTTC CASSLSGLAGGREQYF . TRBJ2-7 TRBV5-4 TRBD2
TGCAGCGTTGAAGCGCTCGACTATGGCTACACCTTC CSVEALDYGYTF . TRBJ1-2 TRBV29-1 .
TGTGCCAGTAGTCCAGGACAGGGAGCCCGTCTTAACTATGGCTACACCTTC CASSPGQGARLNYGYTF . TRBJ1-2 TRBV19 TRBD1
TGTGCCAGCAGGAGGACAGATGGATTTGCGGGCTACACCTTC CASRRTDGFAGYTF . TRBJ1-2 TRBV28 .
TGTGCCATCAGTGAGTCAGCTGGGACCTCTGGGGCCAACGTCCTGACTTTC CAISESAGTSGANVLTF . TRBJ2-6 TRBV10-3 .
TGTGCCAGCAGCCCCGGCAGGGTCAGCACTGAAGCTTTCTTT CASSPGRVSTEAFF . TRBJ1-1 TRBV7-9 .
TGCAGCGGGGGGACAGGGGGCAATGAGCAGTTCTTC CSGGTGGNEQFF . TRBJ2-1 TRBV29-1 TRBD1
TGTGCCAGCAGTTCAGTCTTTTCCCAAGAGACCCAGTACTTC CASSSVFSQETQYF . TRBJ2-5 TRBV5-4 .
TGCAGCGTTGAAGGATCTTCCCCGGAAGGCTACACCTTC CSVEGSSPEGYTF . TRBJ1-2 TRBV29-1 .
TGTGCCAGCAGCGCCCACCGGTCAGGAATTGATACGCAGTATTTT CASSAHRSGIDTQYF . TRBJ2-3 TRBV9 .
TGTGCCAGCTCACCTCCAGGGGTGGCTAATGAAAAACTGTTTTTT CASSPPGVANEKLFF . TRBJ1-4 TRBV18 .
TGCGCCAGCAGCCGTACTGACAGGGGAGGGGTAGAGACCCAGTACTTC CASSRTDRGGVETQYF . TRBJ2-5 TRBV5-1 .
TGTGCCAGCAGCGTGGACAGGGTAGCTGAGACCCAGTACTTC CASSVDRVAETQYF . TRBJ2-5 TRBV7-2 TRBD1
TGTGCCAGCAGCCCCTCCTGGGGTTTAGCCAAAAACATTCAGTACTTC CASSPSWGLAKNIQYF . TRBJ2-4 TRBV9 .
TGTGCCAGCAGATTATCGACAGGGCTAGATACGCAGTATTTT CASRLSTGLDTQYF few TRBJ2-3 TRBV6-5 TRBD1
TGTGCCTGGAGTGGGGGTAGCGACGAGCAGTACTTC CAWSGGSDEQYF . TRBJ2-7 TRBV30 .
TGTGCCAGTAGCGACGCTCGTGGCGGCTACGAGCAGTACTTC CASSDARGGYEQYF . TRBJ2-7 TRBV19 .
TGTGCCAGCAGCTTAGGTCGGGGAGGAGGATACGAGCAGTACTTC CASSLGRGGGYEQYF . TRBJ2-7 TRBV11-2 .
TGTGCCTGGAGTCCCGGGTTACCGAACACTGAAGCTTTCTTT CAWSPGLPNTEAFF few TRBJ1-1 TRBV30 .
TGTGCCTGGAGTAAGGGGGTGACTGGGGCCAACGTCCTGACTTTC CAWSKGVTGANVLTF . TRBJ2-6 TRBV30 .
TGTGCCAGCAGCTCCCCGCGGGACACAGATACGCAGTATTTT CASSSPRDTDTQYF . TRBJ2-3 TRBV5-4 .
TGTGCCAGCAGCTCGGGACTAGCGGGAGCCACAGATACGCAGTATTTT CASSSGLAGATDTQYF . TRBJ2-3 TRBV7-3 TRBD2
TGTGCCAGCAGTGCTGGCTTGCAGTACTTC CASSAGLQYF . TRBJ2-5 TRBV2 .